The rows below give T cell receptor beta chains drawn from one sample of a study of beta chain features in type 1 diabetes. The method was immunoSEQ multiplex PCR; TCRdb's version includes in-frame clones alone and lacks a portion of them. The table includes just under 150,000 clones, around an eighth detected once. The source material was central memory CD4+ T cells from blood. The receptors derive from a man between 18 and 29 years old with type 1 diabetes. Each CDR3 is given with its conserved first and last residue. D genes are given only for firm matches. Where a row states a size, it is once, few, many or the class of an expanded clone; other rows omit it.

abundance	d_gene	j_gene	v_gene	CDR3aa	CDR3nt
-	TRBD1	TRBJ1-5	TRBV6-5	CASSPGTGGNQPQHF	TGTGCCAGCAGCCCCGGGACAGGGGGGAATCAGCCCCAGCATTTT
-	TRBD2	TRBJ2-4	TRBV14	CASSQDSSGRGGKYF	TGTGCCAGCAGCCAAGATTCCTCTGGGCGGGGGGGCAAGTACTTC
many	-	TRBJ2-1	TRBV7-9	CASSLGGISPEQFF	TGTGCCAGCAGCTTAGGGGGGATCTCACCCGAGCAGTTCTTC
many	TRBD1	TRBJ2-3	TRBV4-1	CASSQEGQRHTDTQYF	TGCGCCAGCAGCCAAGAGGGACAGAGACACACAGATACGCAGTATTTT
few	TRBD1	TRBJ2-7	TRBV6-1	CASTGGPYEQYF	TGTGCCAGCACAGGGGGTCCCTACGAGCAGTACTTC
few	TRBD1	TRBJ2-2	TRBV5-1	CASRLGQVGPGELFF	TGCGCCAGCAGACTCGGACAGGTCGGTCCCGGGGAGCTGTTTTTT
-	-	TRBJ1-3	TRBV10-3	CAISEWAENTIYF	TGTGCCATCAGTGAGTGGGCAGAGAACACCATATATTTT
few	-	TRBJ2-1	TRBV28	CASSPGPRGYNEQFF	TGTGCCAGCAGCCCCGGGCCTCGGGGATACAATGAGCAGTTCTTC
-	-	TRBJ2-2	TRBV10-3	CATRRGGPKDTGELFF	TGTGCCACCCGCCGTGGGGGCCCGAAAGACACCGGGGAGCTGTTTTTT
-	-	TRBJ2-3	TRBV18	CASSEQPDSTDTQYF	TGTGCCAGCTCAGAGCAACCTGATAGCACAGATACGCAGTATTTT
-	TRBD1	TRBJ1-4	TRBV9	CASSGGTGRNEKLFF	TGTGCCAGCAGCGGGGGGACAGGGCGGAATGAAAAACTGTTTTTT
few	TRBD1	TRBJ2-1	TRBV11-3	CASSSRQGEGLEQFF	TGTGCCAGCAGCTCGAGACAGGGAGAAGGATTGGAGCAGTTCTTC
many	-	TRBJ1-2	TRBV30	CAWSVRQAGSGYTF	TGTGCCTGGAGTGTAAGGCAGGCTGGCTCCGGCTACACCTTC
-	TRBD1	TRBJ1-1	TRBV18	CASSPPRGQGEGTEAFF	TGTGCCAGCTCACCACCGAGGGGACAGGGCGAGGGCACTGAAGCTTTCTTT
few	-	TRBJ2-3	TRBV6-5	CASRSRGPGVGTQYF	TGTGCCAGCAGGTCCAGGGGCCCGGGGGTAGGGACGCAGTATTTT
few	-	TRBJ2-7	TRBV7-3	CASSRMSWDEQYF	TGTGCCAGCAGCCGTATGTCGTGGGACGAGCAGTACTTC
few	-	TRBJ2-3	TRBV7-2	CASSLGQGADTQYF	TGTGCCAGCAGCTTAGGCCAGGGCGCAGATACGCAGTATTTT
-	-	TRBJ2-4	TRBV6-5	CASTARVAKNIQYF	TGTGCCAGCACAGCGAGGGTGGCCAAAAACATTCAGTACTTC
-	TRBD2	TRBJ2-1	TRBV6-1	CASSDPVLAGNNEQFF	TGTGCCAGCAGTGACCCGGTACTAGCGGGTAACAATGAGCAGTTCTTC
-	-	TRBJ1-2	TRBV6-1	CASSESGSYDYTF	TGTGCCAGCAGTGAATCAGGATCTTATGACTACACCTTC
-	TRBD1	TRBJ1-5	TRBV30	CAWSVRQGRVNQPQHF	TGTGCCTGGAGTGTGAGACAGGGTCGGGTGAATCAGCCCCAGCATTTT
-	TRBD1	TRBJ1-1	TRBV18	CASSPTTGTDTEAFF	TGTGCCAGCTCACCCACGACAGGGACTGACACTGAAGCTTTCTTT
few	-	TRBJ2-6	TRBV9	CASSVFGSSGANVLTF	TGTGCCAGCAGCGTTTTTGGGAGCTCTGGGGCCAACGTCCTGACTTTC
few	-	TRBJ2-3	TRBV5-4	CASSLDMTDTQYF	TGTGCCAGCAGCTTGGATATGACAGATACGCAGTATTTT
many	-	TRBJ2-1	TRBV29-1	CSVVPTGRNEQFF	TGCAGCGTCGTCCCGACAGGGAGGAATGAGCAGTTCTTC
few	-	TRBJ2-3	TRBV11-2	CASSPSWSDTQYF	TGTGCCAGCAGCCCCTCCTGGTCAGATACGCAGTATTTT
-	-	TRBJ1-1	TRBV9	CASSVVIKNTEAFF	TGTGCCAGCAGCGTAGTCATCAAGAACACTGAAGCTTTCTTT